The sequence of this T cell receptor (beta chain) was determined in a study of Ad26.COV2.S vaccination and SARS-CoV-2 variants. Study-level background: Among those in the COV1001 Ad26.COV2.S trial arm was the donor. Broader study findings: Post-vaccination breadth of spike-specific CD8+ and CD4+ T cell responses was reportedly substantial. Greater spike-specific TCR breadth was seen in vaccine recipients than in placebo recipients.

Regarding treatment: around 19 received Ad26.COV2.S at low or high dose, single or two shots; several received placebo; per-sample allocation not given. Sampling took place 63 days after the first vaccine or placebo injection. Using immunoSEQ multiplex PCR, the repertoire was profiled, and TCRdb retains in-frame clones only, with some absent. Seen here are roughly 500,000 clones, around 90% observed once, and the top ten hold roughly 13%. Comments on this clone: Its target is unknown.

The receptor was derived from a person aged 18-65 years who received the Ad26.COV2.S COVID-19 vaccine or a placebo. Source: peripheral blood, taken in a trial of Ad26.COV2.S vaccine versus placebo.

The CDR3 loop reads CASSENNEQFF. CDR3 DNA: TGTGCCAGCAGCGAAAACAATGAGCAGTTCTTC. This sequence joins TRBV7-9 and TRBJ2-1; D uncertain. V lost 5 bases and J 5 bases, leaving 4 bases between the germline ends. The CDR3 loop spans 11 amino acids. The germline CDR1 and CDR2 sequences are SEHNR and FQNEAQ (reference sequence).